The present T cell receptor (beta chain) was sequenced within a study of T cells after posttransplantation cyclophosphamide. Broader study findings: Later blood repertoires were often dominated by clones from the donor CD8+ memory compartment.

This clone has just one count. Its antigen is currently unknown. Sequencing used immunoSEQ multiplex PCR; TCRdb keeps in-frame clones, though not all of them. The sample contains 3,000 to 3,500 clones, about 85% of which appear only once. V was shortened by 7 bases and J by 2 bases, with 8 bases between the two germline ends. The CDR3 is made up of 12 amino acids. The V gene's germline CDR1 is MNHNY and CDR2 SVGAGI (reference sequence). Busulfan-fludarabine conditioning, marrow transplant, and cyclophosphamide on days +3 and +4 were administered. This clonotype was sampled from a male patient aged 60 to 75 who received an allogeneic stem cell transplant from a related donor and was CMV-positive. Some T cells may have originated in the graft donor. This specimen was PBMCs, taken 150 to 200 days after allogeneic stem cell transplant with posttransplant cyclophosphamide. This chain uses TRBV6-6 with TRBJ2-5; D might be TRBD1 (5 bases). As DNA, the CDR3 is TGTGCCAGCACCGACAGTCAAGAGACCCAGTACTTC. Residues: CASTDSQETQYF.